This T cell receptor (beta chain) stems from a study of T cell repertoires in cytomegalovirus infection. This clonotype has only a few counts. TCRdb reprocessed the reads via MiXCR and lists one record per CDR3 protein. The sample comprises 630,000 or so distinct CDR3 sequences, approximately 25% of which are singletons, and 6.5% to 10% rests with the top ten. The CDR3 loop spans 15 amino acids. Germline V gene data show CDR1 as MDHEN and CDR2 as SYDVKM. V was clipped by 1 base and J by 6 bases, with 15 bases between them. The sample taken for sequencing was CD8+ T cells from PBMCs. The chain combines TRBV28 with TRBJ1-2; unclear D gene. This receptor was identified in a human donor in good health (CMV status not recorded). Some clones in this sample may be carry-over from other donors' samples. CDR3 protein: CASSLFREIQNGYTF. The CDR3, as DNA: TGTGCCAGCAGTTTATTCCGGGAGATTCAAAATGGCTACACCTTC.